These 11 T cell receptor beta chains were sequenced from one sample in a study of blood T cell repertoires in COVID-19. Generated by immunoSEQ multiplex PCR, the TCRdb table keeps only in-frame clones and is missing some. Of 200,000 to 250,000 clones in the sample, approximately 83% are singletons; the top ten hold roughly 1.9%. Sequenced sample: peripheral blood. These receptors were collected from a man between 25 and 39 years old who had recovered from COVID-19.

CDR3 in DNA: TGCGCCAGCAGAAAGGGGGGGCCTTTAGATACGCAGTATTTT. It is translated as CASRKGGPLDTQYF. The rearrangement joins TRBV5-1 to TRBJ2-3; a possible D gene is TRBD2 (7 bases). Deletions cut 5 bases from V and 5 bases from J, with 15 bases between. The CDR3 contains 14 residues. Germline V gene data show CDR1 as SGHRS and CDR2 as YFSETQ.

The J gene is TRBJ2-7, the V gene TRBV5-4; TRBD2 aligns across 8 bases. This CDR3 has 18 residues. The ends lost 4 bases at V and 4 bases at J; junction bases unmatched: 19. From germline, CDR1 is SGHNT and CDR2 YYREEE (reference sequence). The CDR3 loop is CASSPRSKSGGYKYEQYF. CDR3 nucleotides: TGTGCCAGCAGCCCACGTTCCAAGAGCGGGGGTTACAAGTACGAGCAGTACTTC.

This clone occurred a few times. This chain joins TRBV7-9 and TRBJ1-1, with D hard to call. The V and J ends lost 2 bases and 1 base respectively, with 8 bases between them. CDR1 is SEHNR, CDR2 FQNEAQ, per germline (reference sequence). The CDR3 covers 14 residues. The DNA of the CDR3 is TGTGCCAGCAGCTTATTTTCTACGAACACTGAAGCTTTCTTT. Protein sequence: CASSLFSTNTEAFF.

The chain has TRBV19 and TRBJ2-2, with a tentative D call TRBD2 (5 bases). Germline CDR1 reads LNHDA; CDR2 reads SQIVND (reference sequence). This CDR3 region has 14 residues. V was shortened by 3 bases and J by 7 bases, with 12 bases between the two germline ends. CDR3 coding DNA: TGTGCCAGTAGTATTACGTACACTAGCGGGGAGCTGTTTTTT. This translates into CASSITYTSGELFF.

This clone has only one observation. This rearrangement joins TRBV5-1 to TRBJ1-1; D is possibly TRBD1 (5 bases). This CDR3 comprises 14 residues. Trimming shortened V by 4 bases and J by 3 bases, and 13 bases separated the two germline ends. Germline lookup yields CDR1 SGHRS and CDR2 YFSETQ. The CDR3 sequence is CASSLGRGDTEAFF. The DNA of the CDR3 is TGCGCCAGCAGCCTAGGGAGGGGCGACACTGAAGCTTTCTTT.

V usage is TRBV5-1 and J usage is TRBJ2-1, with D perhaps TRBD1 (6 bases). Germline assignment: CDR1 SGHRS and CDR2 YFSETQ. Trimming left V 4 bases short and J 10 bases short, with 24 bases between. The CDR3 is 16 residues long. The CDR3 sequence: CASSPQGPGRGLEQFF. The CDR3 DNA sequence: TGCGCCAGCAGCCCCCAGGGGCCGGGAAGGGGGTTGGAGCAGTTCTTC.

A single count supports this clone. This chain links TRBV19 with TRBJ1-4, with D possibly being TRBD1 (5 bases). Germline CDR1 is LNHDA and CDR2 is SQIVND (reference sequence). The CDR3 is 13 amino acids. Deletions cut 8 bases from V and 6 bases from J, with 13 bases between. In nucleotides, the CDR3 is TGTGCCAGTGAAGGGGTCCTCGATGAAAAACTGTTTTTT. This gives the protein CASEGVLDEKLFF.

The chain has TRBV7-9 and TRBJ2-3; 11 bases line up with TRBD2. The germline V gene encodes CDR1 SEHNR and CDR2 FQNEAQ (reference sequence). The CDR3 runs to 15 residues. J lost 1 base, V lost 5 bases, and 2 bases had no gene match. The DNA for the CDR3 is TGTGCCAGCAGCCCACTAGCGGGGGGCACAGATACGCAGTATTTT. It codes for CASSPLAGGTDTQYF.

This clone was seen only a few times. The chain has TRBV7-9 and TRBJ1-6, with D possibly TRBD1 on 5 matching bases. CDR1 is SEHNR and CDR2 is FQNEAQ in the germline V gene (reference sequence). V lost 1 base to trimming and J lost 7 bases, with 5 bases between them. The CDR3 is 13 amino acids. For the CDR3, the DNA is TGTGCCAGCAGCTTAGGGACAAATTCACCCCTCCACTTT. Translating gives CASSLGTNSPLHF.

This rearrangement joins TRBV4-2 to TRBJ2-3; no firm D call. This CDR3 region has 16 residues. The germline V gene has CDR1 LGHNA and CDR2 YNFKEQ. The ends were cut back, 1 base at V and 3 bases at J, with 14 bases in the middle. CDR3 nucleotide sequence: TGTGCCAGCAGCCAAGGAGTTGGGCAGAATACAGATACGCAGTATTTT. Its protein is CASSQGVGQNTDTQYF.

The rearrangement uses TRBV9 and TRBJ2-2, with unresolved D. Trimming stripped 2 bases from V and 3 bases from J, with 17 bases between. The CDR3 length is 17 residues. CDR1 SGDLS and CDR2 YYNGEE come from the germline V gene. Here the CDR3 DNA reads TGTGCCAGCAGCGTGGGTCCTAGGTTTGGTGACACCGGGGAGCTGTTTTTT. Its protein is CASSVGPRFGDTGELFF.